This note documents a single T cell receptor (beta chain) sequence. The record originates from a study of blood T cells in healthy people across ages. The CDR3 sequence is 15 residues long. The ends lost 6 bases at V and 0 bases at J; junction bases unmatched: 3. Germline CDR1 reads MNHNS; CDR2 reads SASEGT. Next came a second PCR, run for about 6 to 12 cycles, which used a sample-barcoded 5' primer along with a J-beta primer mix. TCRdb reprocessed the 5' RACE reads with MiXCR, giving one entry per CDR3 protein. The repertoire holds roughly 800,000 distinct CDR3 sequences, with 53% as singletons. The TCR was taken from a man older than 75 in good health. Sequencing used blood. V gene TRBV6-1 combines with J gene TRBJ2-1; 9 nucleotides line up with TRBD1. The CDR3 here is CASRDRGRSYNEQFF. The CDR3 coding sequence is TGTGCCAGCAGGGACAGGGGTCGCTCCTACAATGAGCAGTTCTTC.